These 9 T cell receptor beta chains originate from one sample sequenced in a study of T cells after yellow fever vaccination. One entry per CDR3 protein results from TCRdb running MiXCR on the 5' RACE reads. The sample lists hundreds of thousands of distinct CDR3 sequences, 19% occurring once. This material consisted of PBMCs, taken 15 days after the yellow fever booster vaccination. Receptors were obtained from a man under 40 who received the YFV17D yellow fever vaccine.

This clonotype occurred a few times. V gene TRBV18 combines with J gene TRBJ2-7, with D hard to call. This CDR3 spans 15 amino acids. The V gene's germline CDR1 is KGHSH and CDR2 LQKENI. V dropped 2 bases and J dropped 9 bases, with 20 bases sitting between them. The CDR3 nucleotides are TGTGCCAGCTCACCAGTCCACTCCCAACAAGGTGGGCAGTACTTC. It codes for CASSPVHSQQGGQYF.

The gene calls are TRBV18 and TRBJ2-4; D may be TRBD2 (6 bases). CDR1 is KGHSH and CDR2 is LQKENI in the germline V gene. The CDR3 extends over 14 amino acids. Between the trimmed V and J ends, which lost 3 bases and 0 bases, there was a span of 6 bases. The CDR3 region is CASSPGLAKNIQYF. Written as DNA, the CDR3 is TGTGCCAGCTCACCGGGACTAGCCAAAAACATTCAGTACTTC.

This clonotype was picked up a small number of times. The chain employs TRBV7-9 and TRBJ2-3; D perhaps matches TRBD2 (6 bases). V shed 7 bases and J shed 4 bases, with 24 bases lying between them. The CDR3 sequence is 17 residues long. Germline V CDR1 and CDR2: SEHNR, FQNEAQ (reference sequence). For the CDR3, the DNA is TGTGCCAGCACCATCCGGAAGGGGAGGCCACCGCCAGATACGCAGTATTTT. This codes for CASTIRKGRPPPDTQYF.

There are a few counts of this clonotype. This chain joins TRBV12-3 or TRBV12-4 and TRBJ2-3; D remains unclear. The CDR3 length is 15 residues. V lost 4 bases, J lost 6 bases, and 17 bases lay in between. The CDR3 sequence is CASSSRVKNKDTQYF. The CDR3, as DNA: TGTGCCAGCAGTTCCCGGGTAAAAAATAAGGATACGCAGTATTTT.

The rearrangement links TRBV2 to TRBJ2-3; 11 bases match TRBD2. The CDR3 spans 16 residues. After removal of 6 bases from V and 0 bases from J, the junction contained 5 bases not matched to a gene. Per the germline V gene, CDR1 is SNHLY and CDR2 is FYNNEI. The CDR3 DNA reads as TGTGCCAGCAGAGAACTAGCGGGGGTTAGCACAGATACGCAGTATTTT. This gives the protein CASRELAGVSTDTQYF.

This clonotype was counted between two and nine times. The chain is built from TRBV29-1 and TRBJ2-3, with 9 bases aligning to TRBD1. J was trimmed by 0 bases and V by 1 base; bases with no gene match: 2. Germline V gene sequence: CDR1 SQVTM, CDR2 ANQGSEA. This CDR3 has 15 amino acids. The DNA of the CDR3 is TGCAGCGTTGAAGGACAGGGGGGCAGCACAGATACGCAGTATTTT. It encodes CSVEGQGGSTDTQYF.

V is TRBV10-3 and J is TRBJ2-5; 7 nucleotides line up with TRBD2. CDR3 length equals 18 residues. Unmatched junction bases numbered 27, after V lost 10 bases and J lost 7 bases. CDR1 is ENHRY and CDR2 is SYGVKD in the germline V gene. CDR3 bases: TGTGCCAGCAGAGAGCCCTTATTTGGCGGGAGAGCTGCCGGGACCCAGTACTTC. Translation: CASREPLFGGRAAGTQYF.

This clonotype was seen more than once but under ten times. This CDR3 reads CASRPLAGIYNEQFF. The CDR3 region has the DNA TGTGCCAGCAGGCCTCTAGCGGGAATCTACAATGAGCAGTTCTTC. This chain connects TRBV28 to TRBJ2-1, with 9 nucleotides matching TRBD2. This CDR3 is built from 15 residues. Germline V CDR1 and CDR2: MDHEN, SYDVKM. V lost 6 bases and J lost 3; bases outside the gene matches: 6.

In this sample, this clonotype turned up a few times. This rearrangement joins TRBV7-2 to TRBJ2-5; 8 nucleotides agree with TRBD1. This CDR3 has 17 residues. Germline-derived CDR1 and CDR2 are SGHTA and FQGNSA. With 2 bases clipped from V and 3 bases from J, the junction kept 11 bases outside the gene matches. CDR3 residues: CASSLPQDRAREETQYF. The CDR3 region has the DNA TGTGCCAGCAGCTTACCTCAGGACAGGGCAAGGGAAGAGACCCAGTACTTC.